This TCR beta chain was documented in a study of T cells in Graves' hyperthyroidism and ophthalmopathy. Study overall: At the time of initial diagnosis and before any treatment, peripheral blood was collected.

Worth noting for this clonotype: Its cognate antigen is unknown.

Study conclusions and caveats: Blood also carried most thyroid clonotypes expanded above 0.001.

RNA transcripts yielded amplified TCR beta CDR3 regions. When the TCR CDR3 underwent first-round RT-PCR, the HTBI primer set was used. Using its own MiXCR run on the multiplex PCR reads, TCRdb lists one record per CDR3 protein. The sample has about 380,000 distinct CDR3 sequences, roughly 14% seen once; the top ten hold 15% to 20%. The length of the CDR3 is 15 residues. Germline lookup yields CDR1 LGHNA and CDR2 YSLEER. V gave up 7 bases and J gave up 8 bases; unmatched junction bases: 14. Diagnoses rested on clinical symptoms, serum thyroxine and TRAb, thyroid ultrasound and orbital computed tomography. Extraction of PBMCs used under 13 ml of fresh peripheral blood.

The V gene is TRBV4-3, the J gene TRBJ1-2; 9 bases line up with TRBD1. The sequencing sample was made of blood. The clonotype originates from a woman aged 30 to 39 with Graves' ophthalmopathy. Written as DNA, the CDR3 is TGCGCCAGCACCCCGGGACAGGGCCCCGTCTGGGGCTACACCTTC. This encodes CASTPGQGPVWGYTF.